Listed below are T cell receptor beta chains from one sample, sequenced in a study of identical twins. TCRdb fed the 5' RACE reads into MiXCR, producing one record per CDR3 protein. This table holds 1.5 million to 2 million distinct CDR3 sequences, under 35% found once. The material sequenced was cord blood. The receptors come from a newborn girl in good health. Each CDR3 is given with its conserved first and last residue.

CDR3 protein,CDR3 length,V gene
CSASGRRAYGYTF,13,TRBV20-1
CASSLRLLGTQYF,13,TRBV7-6
CASSLWGKNNSPLHF,15,TRBV7-2
CASSRRTSDYNEQFF,15,TRBV4-1
CSARDGTTGVTQYF,14,TRBV20-1
CSARVGTGHPFQPQHF,16,TRBV20-1
CASRSSGGGKNIQYF,15,TRBV6-2/TRBV6-3
CASSFRESGDTQYF,14,TRBV6-5
CASSSTGLYSSPLHF,15,TRBV27
CASSLLAGGMRNEQFF,16,TRBV27
CASRDRDFEQYF,12,TRBV7-2
CATTGRHNEKLFF,13,TRBV6-6